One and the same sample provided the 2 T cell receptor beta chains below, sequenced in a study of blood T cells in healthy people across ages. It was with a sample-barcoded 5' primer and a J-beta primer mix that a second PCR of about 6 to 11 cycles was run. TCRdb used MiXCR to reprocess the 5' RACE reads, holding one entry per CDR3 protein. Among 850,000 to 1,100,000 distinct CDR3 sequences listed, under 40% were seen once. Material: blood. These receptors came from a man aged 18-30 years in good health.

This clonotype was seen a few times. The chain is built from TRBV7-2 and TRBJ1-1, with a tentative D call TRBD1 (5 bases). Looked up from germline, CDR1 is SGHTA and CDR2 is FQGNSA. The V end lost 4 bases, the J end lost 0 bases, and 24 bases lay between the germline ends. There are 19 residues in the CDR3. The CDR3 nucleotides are TGTGCCAGCAGCTCACTCGATCCCCGGGGGATGCGACTGAACACTGAAGCTTTCTTT. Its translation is CASSSLDPRGMRLNTEAFF.

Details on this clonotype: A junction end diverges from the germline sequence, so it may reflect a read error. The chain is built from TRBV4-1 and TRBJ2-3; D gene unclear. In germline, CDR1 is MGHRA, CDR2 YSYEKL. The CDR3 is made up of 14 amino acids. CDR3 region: CASSQVGSTDMQYF. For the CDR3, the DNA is TGCGCCAGCAGCCAAGTGGGTAGCACAGATATGCAGTATTTT.